This T cell receptor (beta chain) was captured in a study of blood T cell repertoires in COVID-19. Looking at the study overall: Samples representing acute and convalescent COVID-19 were sourced from the United States, Italy and Spain. Nucleic acid was either cDNA or gDNA, and it came from T cells, B-cell-depleted T cells, or PBMCs.

Original analysis: Estimation of nucleated cell counts was performed using reference gene primer amplification. The protocol was immunoSEQ multiplex PCR, while the TCRdb copy is restricted to in-frame clones and leaves out a portion. V, J and clone size derive from that table, while D and trimming were established from the DNA sequence. This sample has 150,000 to 200,000 clones; approximately 78% occur once, and the top ten carry approximately 12%. There are 14 residues in the CDR3. Germline CDR1 is LNHNV and CDR2 is YYDKDF (reference sequence). V was shortened by 8 bases and J by 0 bases, with 14 bases between the two germline ends.

V and J are TRBV15 and TRBJ2-7; the D gene is possibly TRBD1 (6 bases). The clonotype comes from a woman at least 80 years old with COVID-19, enrolled during active disease. Sequencing was done on a sample of peripheral blood. CDR3 sequence reads: CATARGRDSYEQYF. The DNA for the CDR3 is TGTGCCACCGCCAGGGGACGGGACTCCTACGAGCAGTACTTC.